The rows below give T cell receptor beta chains drawn from one sample of a study of cytomegalovirus exposure and HLA in healthy donors. Some clones are missing from TCRdb's copy, which holds only in-frame ones; the method was immunoSEQ multiplex PCR. The data contain 130,000 to 150,000 clones, around 82% of them singletons. What was sequenced was PBMCs. Receptors originate from a woman aged 18-35 years in good health and CMV-seropositive. Each CDR3 is given with its conserved first and last residue. A D gene is named only where the DNA matches it firmly. Clone size, where shown, is once, few, many, or a class for clones that have expanded.

V gene: TRBV5-1; J gene: TRBJ1-2; D gene: -; clone size: -; CDR3 protein: CASSLPLGGYTF; CDR3 DNA: TGCGCCAGCAGCTTGCCCCTCGGGGGCTACACCTTC
V gene: TRBV6-1; J gene: TRBJ1-1; D gene: -; clone size: few; CDR3 protein: CASSEWLSGEGFTEAFF; CDR3 DNA: TGTGCCAGCAGTGAATGGTTGAGTGGGGAGGGGTTCACTGAAGCTTTCTTT
V gene: TRBV19; J gene: TRBJ2-1; D gene: TRBD2; clone size: -; CDR3 protein: CASSIALRASGGTEQFF; CDR3 DNA: TGTGCCAGTAGTATAGCTCTTCGGGCTAGCGGGGGGACTGAGCAGTTCTTC
V gene: TRBV4-3; J gene: TRBJ1-6; D gene: -; clone size: once; CDR3 protein: CASSQDSDVSPLHF; CDR3 DNA: TGCGCCAGCAGCCAAGATTCAGATGTTTCACCCCTCCACTTT
V gene: TRBV6-6; J gene: TRBJ2-1; D gene: TRBD2; clone size: -; CDR3 protein: CASTPHGGDYNEQFF; CDR3 DNA: TGTGCCAGCACCCCCCACGGGGGGGACTACAATGAGCAGTTCTTC
V gene: TRBV6-5; J gene: TRBJ2-2; D gene: -; clone size: -; CDR3 protein: CASSLLNTGELFF; CDR3 DNA: TGTGCCAGCAGCTTACTAAACACCGGGGAGCTGTTTTTT
V gene: TRBV4-3; J gene: TRBJ1-1; D gene: -; clone size: many; CDR3 protein: CASSQDRRGLRTEAFF; CDR3 DNA: TGCGCCAGCAGCCAAGATCGGAGAGGGCTGAGGACTGAAGCTTTCTTT
V gene: TRBV19; J gene: TRBJ2-7; D gene: -; clone size: -; CDR3 protein: CASATAGQSSYEQYF; CDR3 DNA: TGTGCCAGCGCTACCGCGGGACAGAGCTCCTACGAGCAGTACTTC
V gene: TRBV7-2; J gene: TRBJ2-1; D gene: TRBD2; clone size: -; CDR3 protein: CASSFSSSGGYNEQFF; CDR3 DNA: TGTGCCAGCAGCTTTTCTAGTAGCGGGGGATACAATGAGCAGTTCTTC
V gene: TRBV5-1; J gene: TRBJ1-1; D gene: TRBD1; clone size: -; CDR3 protein: CASSSRDSNMNTEAFF; CDR3 DNA: TGCGCCAGCAGCTCTCGGGACAGCAATATGAACACTGAAGCTTTCTTT